What follows are 6 T cell receptor beta chains derived from one specimen sequenced in a study of shared clonotypes between healthy human individuals. TCRdb keeps only in-frame clones here, not all; method: immunoSEQ multiplex PCR. The sample includes under 1,900,000 clones, approximately 98.5% of them seen just once. The sample taken for sequencing was naive CD4+ T cells sorted from blood. The subset here: CD45RA+ positively selected. The origin of the receptors is a man in his thirties or forties in good health.

This chain links TRBV9 with TRBJ2-1, with 8 positions matching TRBD1. Looked up from germline, CDR1 is SGDLS and CDR2 is YYNGEE. Germline trimming cut 0 bases from V and 4 bases from J; bases unmatched to any gene: 6. The CDR3 loop spans 16 amino acids. CDR3 residues: CASSVAMGQVYNEQFF. Written as DNA, the CDR3 is TGTGCCAGCAGCGTAGCTATGGGACAGGTTTACAATGAGCAGTTCTTC.

This chain uses TRBV27 with TRBJ2-7, with D hard to call. V gave up 5 bases and J gave up 4 bases, with 6 bases separating them. The CDR3 is 11 residues long. Looked up from germline, CDR1 is MNHEY and CDR2 is SMNVEV (reference sequence). As DNA, the CDR3 is TGTGCCAGCAGTGACCCTTACGAGCAGTACTTC. Translated, it gives CASSDPYEQYF.

The rearrangement links TRBV20-1 to TRBJ2-2; no reliable D call. Germline-derived CDR1 and CDR2 are DFQATT and SNEGSKA (reference sequence). CDR3 length: 11 residues. Trimming left V 3 bases short and J 6 bases short, with 5 bases between. CDR3 nucleotide sequence: TGCAGTGCTAGGAAGGCCGGGGAGCTGTTTTTT. It yields the protein CSARKAGELFF.

The chain recombines TRBV7-6 with TRBJ2-2; weak D call: TRBD2 (6 bases). The germline V gene has CDR1 SGHVS and CDR2 FNYEAQ. V was clipped by 6 bases and J by 7 bases, with 18 bases between them. The CDR3 is made up of 15 amino acids. CDR3 protein: CASSRGDPLIGELFF. As DNA, the CDR3 is TGTGCCAGCAGTCGCGGGGACCCATTAATCGGGGAGCTGTTTTTT.

The gene calls are TRBV30 and TRBJ2-3; TRBD2 agrees at 9 bases. The germline V gene has CDR1 GTSNPN and CDR2 SVGIG (reference sequence). This CDR3 comprises 19 residues. The junction had 18 bases not matched to a gene; V was cut back by 0 bases and J by 5 bases. The DNA for the CDR3 is TGTGCCTGGAGTGTATTCGGTAGCCGTAGCGGGAGAGTAAGAGATACGCAGTATTTT. Its translation: CAWSVFGSRSGRVRDTQYF.

J is TRBJ2-1 and V is TRBV10-3; 13 bases map to TRBD2. This CDR3 contains 15 residues. CDR1 and CDR2 (germline): ENHRY, SYGVKD. Trimming took 6 bases from V and 13 from J; bases not matched to a gene: 12. CDR3 DNA: TGTGCCATCAGCGCCGGACTAGCGGGAGCCAGTCTTCAGTTCTTC. Encoded protein: CAISAGLAGASLQFF.